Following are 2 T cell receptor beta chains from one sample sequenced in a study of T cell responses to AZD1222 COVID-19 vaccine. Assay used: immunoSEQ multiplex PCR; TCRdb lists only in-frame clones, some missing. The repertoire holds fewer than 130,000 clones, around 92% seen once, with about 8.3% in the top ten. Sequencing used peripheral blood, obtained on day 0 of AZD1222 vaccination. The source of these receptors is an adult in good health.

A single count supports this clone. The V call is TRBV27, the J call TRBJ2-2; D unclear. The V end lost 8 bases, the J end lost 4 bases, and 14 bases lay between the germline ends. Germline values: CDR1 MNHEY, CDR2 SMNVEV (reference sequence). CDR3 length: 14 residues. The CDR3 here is CASLTYMGTGELFF. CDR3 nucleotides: TGTGCCAGCCTCACATACATGGGCACCGGGGAGCTGTTTTTT.

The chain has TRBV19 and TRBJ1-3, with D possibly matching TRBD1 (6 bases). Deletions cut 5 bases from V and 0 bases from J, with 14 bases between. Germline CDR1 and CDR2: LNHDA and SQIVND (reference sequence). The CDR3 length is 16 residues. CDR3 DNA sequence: TGTGCCAGTAGTGAAAACAGGGCTAGCTCTGGAAACACCATATATTTT. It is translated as CASSENRASSGNTIYF. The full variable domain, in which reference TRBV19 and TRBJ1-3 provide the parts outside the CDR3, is DGGITQSPKYLFRKEGQNVTLSCEQNLNHDAMYWYRQDPGQGLRLIYYSQIVNDFQKGDIAEGYSVSREKKESFPLTVTSAQKNPTAFYLCASSENRASSGNTIYFGEGSWLTVV.